This passage covers 25 T cell receptor beta chains from one sample sequenced in a study of neurological immune-mediated disorders. TCRdb recomputed calls from the 5' RACE reads with MiXCR, one row per CDR3 protein. Of around 25,000 distinct CDR3 sequences listed, under 25% are singletons. Sequencing was carried out using PBMCs. The origin of the receptors is a woman aged 60-75 years in good health.

By share of the sample, this clonotype is medium-sized. The chain has TRBV5-1 and TRBJ2-5, with a weak D call TRBD1 (5 bases). There are 15 residues in the CDR3. Germline lookup yields CDR1 SGHRS and CDR2 YFSETQ. V gave up 3 bases and J gave up 2 bases, with 14 bases separating them. The CDR3 coding sequence is TGCGCCAGCAGCTACGTAACAGGCTTTCAAGAGACCCAGTACTTC. Translated, it gives CASSYVTGFQETQYF.

The chain uses TRBV18 and TRBJ2-7, with no clear D. CDR1 is KGHSH, CDR2 LQKENI, per germline. This CDR3 has 15 amino acids. The V end lost 0 bases, the J end lost 4 bases, and 13 bases lay between the germline ends. Here the CDR3 DNA reads TGTGCCAGCTCACCACCGTCAACTGAGATTTACGAGCAGTACTTC. Its protein product is CASSPPSTEIYEQYF.

This clonotype was picked up many times. The CDR3 loop is CASSTTGSSYEQYF. As DNA, the CDR3 is TGTGCCAGCAGCACGACAGGCAGCTCCTACGAGCAGTACTTC. The J gene is TRBJ2-7, the V gene TRBV6-5; D may be TRBD1 (6 bases). Germline CDR1 is MNHEY and CDR2 is SVGAGI. The CDR3 covers 14 residues. V was shortened by 6 bases and J by 0 bases, with 12 bases between the two germline ends.

This clonotype was counted many times. The chain carries TRBV20-1 and TRBJ2-7; D is unresolved. CDR3 length: 13 amino acids. From germline, CDR1 is DFQATT and CDR2 SNEGSKA (reference sequence). The ends were cut back, 3 bases at V and 1 base at J, with 10 bases in the middle. The CDR3 DNA sequence: TGCAGTGCTAGGAAAGGTTGGTCCTACGAGCAGTACTTC. Translating gives CSARKGWSYEQYF.

This clonotype has at least ten counts. This chain joins TRBV15 and TRBJ2-7; 7 bases match TRBD2. Germline CDR1 is LNHNV and CDR2 is YYDKDF (reference sequence). Trimming cost V 9 bases and J 3 bases; bases outside gene matches: 11. The CDR3 totals 14 residues. CDR3 loop: CATGRGSVFYEQYF. Here the CDR3 DNA reads TGTGCCACGGGGAGGGGCAGCGTGTTCTACGAGCAGTACTTC. Full variable domain (missing parts from reference TRBV15 and TRBJ2-7): DAMVIQNPRYQVTQFGKPVTLSCSQTLNHNVMYWYQQKSSQAPKLLFHYYDKDFNNEADTPDNFQSRRPNTSFCFLDIRSPGLGDTAMYLCATGRGSVFYEQYFGPGTRLTVT.

To note about this clonotype: This may be a read error, as it is one base from a much larger clone. V and J are TRBV5-1 and TRBJ2-5; 7 nucleotides agree with TRBD2. Germline V gives CDR1 SGHRS, CDR2 YFSETQ. The CDR3 contains 14 residues. CDR3 sequence: CATSLGGTSETQYF. CDR3 coding DNA: TGCGCCACCAGCCTGGGAGGGACCTCAGAGACCCAGTACTTC.

This clonotype appeared many times. The chain is built from TRBV5-5 and TRBJ2-3; D is perhaps TRBD1 (5 bases). Germline lookup yields CDR1 SGHKS and CDR2 YYEKEE (reference sequence). V was shortened by 4 bases and J by 2 bases, with 14 bases between the two germline ends. This CDR3 contains 15 residues. CDR3 sequence (DNA): TGTGCCAGCAGCCGGGCCACGGACATCACAGATACGCAGTATTTT. Protein sequence: CASSRATDITDTQYF.

This clonotype has just a few counts. At one end, the junction sequence differs from germline, possibly due to a read error. The chain combines TRBV7-7 with TRBJ2-7; D perhaps matches TRBD1 (5 bases). This CDR3 has 15 amino acids. CDR1 is SSHAT, CDR2 FNYEAQ, per germline (reference sequence). CDR3 bases: TGTGCTAGCAGCTTAACTCCAGGGTATTTCCACGAGCAGTACTTC. It encodes CASSLTPGYFHEQYF.

By its share, this clonotype is medium-sized. This rearrangement joins TRBV5-5 to TRBJ1-2; TRBD1 matches at 9 bases. The trim removed 0 bases at V and 3 bases at J, leaving 12 bases unmatched. Germline V CDR1 and CDR2: SGHKS, YYEKEE (reference sequence). The CDR3 covers 18 residues. Here the CDR3 DNA reads TGTGCCAGCAGCTTGGCGGCCGGGACAGGGCAGTATGACTATGGCTACACCTTC. Encoded protein: CASSLAAGTGQYDYGYTF. Full variable domain (remainder filled in from reference TRBV5-5 and TRBJ1-2): DAGVTQSPTHLIKTRGQQVTLRCSPISGHKSVSWYQQVLGQGPQFIFQYYEKEERGRGNFPDRFSARQFPNYSSELNVNALLLGDSALYLCASSLAAGTGQYDYGYTFGSGTRLTVV.

The rearrangement joins TRBV20-1 to TRBJ2-5; D unclear. The V gene's germline CDR1 is DFQATT and CDR2 SNEGSKA (reference sequence). The CDR3 loop spans 13 amino acids. The V end lost 0 bases, the J end lost 4 bases, and 9 bases lay between the germline ends. CDR3 in DNA: TGCAGTGCTAGAGATCTCGGCCCAGAGACCCAGTACTTC. It encodes CSARDLGPETQYF.

This chain links TRBV5-1 with TRBJ2-1; the D call may be TRBD1 or TRBD2 (6 bases each). Germline lookup yields CDR1 SGHRS and CDR2 YFSETQ. Trimming shortened V by 0 bases and J by 9 bases, and 7 bases separated the two germline ends. CDR3 length equals 12 residues. The CDR3 protein is CASSLEGGEQFF. The DNA for the CDR3 is TGCGCCAGCAGCTTGGAGGGGGGTGAGCAGTTCTTC. The full variable domain, rest sourced from reference TRBV5-1 and TRBJ2-1, is KAGVTQTPRYLIKTRGQQVTLSCSPISGHRSVSWYQQTPGQGLQFLFEYFSETQRNKGNFPGRFSGRQFSNSRSEMNVSTLELGDSALYLCASSLEGGEQFFGPGTRLTVL.

This clonotype was counted many times. The chain links TRBV7-2 to TRBJ2-1; tentatively, D is TRBD2 (5 bases). Germline V gene sequence: CDR1 SGHTA, CDR2 FQGNSA. The CDR3 spans 15 residues. Trimming stripped 1 base from V and 2 bases from J, with 9 bases between. The CDR3 is CASSLVTGTYNEQFF. DNA for the CDR3: TGTGCCAGCAGCTTAGTTACCGGGACCTACAATGAGCAGTTCTTC.

This clonotype was recorded a few times. DNA of the CDR3: TGTGCCAGCAGTCAAGACAGTTATGGCTACACCTTC. Its protein product is CASSQDSYGYTF. V gene TRBV27 combines with J gene TRBJ1-2; weak D call: TRBD1 (5 bases). V shed 5 bases and J shed 5 bases, with 9 bases lying between them. The CDR3 has 12 residues. CDR1 is MNHEY, CDR2 SMNVEV, per germline (reference sequence).

This clonotype was detected a few times. The V call is TRBV15, the J call TRBJ2-1; D might be TRBD2 (7 bases). The germline V gene has CDR1 LNHNV and CDR2 YYDKDF (reference sequence). V shed 1 base and J shed 7 bases, with 20 bases lying between them. This CDR3 region has 17 residues. The CDR3 DNA sequence: TGTGCCACCAGCAGAGTTTATGGGGGGGGGCTGGGGAATGAGCAGTTCTTC. Amino acids: CATSRVYGGGLGNEQFF.

This clonotype appeared a single time. The DNA is left out, because the CDR3 cannot be placed on it with certainty; the CDR3 is given as TCRdb lists it. This rearrangement joins TRBV5-1 to TRBJ2-3; the table assigns TRBD2, which was not confirmed against the DNA. Counting both end residues, the CDR3 totals 20 amino acids. From germline, CDR1 is SGHRS and CDR2 YFSETQ. CDR3 protein: CASSFYICSAGGRSTDTQYF.

This clonotype was seen repeatedly, ten times or more. The chain recombines TRBV5-1 with TRBJ2-5; D unresolved. V was trimmed by 0 bases and J by 0 bases, leaving 9 bases between them. This CDR3 region has 15 residues. CDR1 is SGHRS and CDR2 is YFSETQ in the germline V gene. The CDR3 region is CASSLGKQYQETQYF. The CDR3 DNA reads as TGCGCCAGCAGCTTGGGGAAACAGTACCAAGAGACCCAGTACTTC. Filled out from reference TRBV5-1 and TRBJ2-5, the complete variable domain reads KAGVTQTPRYLIKTRGQQVTLSCSPISGHRSVSWYQQTPGQGLQFLFEYFSETQRNKGNFPGRFSGRQFSNSRSEMNVSTLELGDSALYLCASSLGKQYQETQYFGPGTRLLVL.

The chain uses TRBV12-3 or TRBV12-4 and TRBJ2-1; D might be TRBD2 (6 bases). The V end lost 6 bases, the J end lost 2 bases, and 14 bases lay between the germline ends. This CDR3 is built from 15 residues. The DNA of the CDR3 is TGTGCCAGCAGCCAGCTAGCGAATACCTACAATGAGCAGTTCTTC. As protein: CASSQLANTYNEQFF.

In this sample, this clonotype turned up many times. This chain joins TRBV7-2 and TRBJ2-1; TRBD1 matches at 9 bases. The CDR3 totals 15 residues. The V gene's germline CDR1 is SGHTA and CDR2 FQGNSA. Trimming cost V 5 bases and J 5 bases; bases outside gene matches: 7. The CDR3 reads CASSQDRGTHNEQFF. The DNA for the CDR3 is TGTGCCAGCAGCCAGGACAGGGGTACCCACAATGAGCAGTTCTTC.

In its sample, this clonotype was seen many times. V is TRBV4-2 and J is TRBJ2-1; TRBD2 matches 11 bases. This CDR3 contains 15 residues. Per germline, CDR1 LGHNA and CDR2 YNFKEQ. V was pared by 1 base and J by 7 bases, with 3 bases of the junction left unmatched. The DNA of the CDR3 is TGTGCCAGCAGCCAAGGTACTAGCGGGGGTAATGAGCAGTTCTTC. It translates to CASSQGTSGGNEQFF.

J is TRBJ2-5 and V is TRBV5-1, with TRBD2 matching 7 bases. The CDR3 has 14 residues. Germline CDR1 SGHRS, CDR2 YFSETQ. The V and J ends lost 1 base and 3 bases, in that order; junction bases with no gene match: 3. This CDR3 reads CASSLTAGEETQYF. The CDR3 DNA is TGCGCCAGCAGCTTGACTGCGGGAGAAGAGACCCAGTACTTC.

This clonotype was seen many times. The V and J genes are TRBV4-1 and TRBJ1-2; tentative D call: TRBD1 (5 bases). Deletions cut 1 base from V and 7 bases from J, with 13 bases between. CDR1 and CDR2 from the germline V gene are MGHRA and YSYEKL. This CDR3 is 14 amino acids long. The CDR3 DNA follows: TGCGCCAGCAGCCAAGGGGGGGATGTCATTGGCTACACCTTC. As protein: CASSQGGDVIGYTF.

This clonotype was recorded many times. The chain joins TRBV20-1 to TRBJ2-3; D gene unclear. The length of the CDR3 is 12 residues. The germline V gene encodes CDR1 DFQATT and CDR2 SNEGSKA (reference sequence). The V end lost 5 bases, the J end lost 10 bases, and 16 bases lay between the germline ends. Here the CDR3 DNA reads TGCAGTGCTCTCGGTGGAGAGACTTCGCAGTATTTT. Translation gives CSALGGETSQYF.

The table lists this clonotype with many counts. The chain recombines TRBV28 with TRBJ2-1; 11 bases fit TRBD2. This CDR3 comprises 15 residues. Looked up from germline, CDR1 is MDHEN and CDR2 is SYDVKM. J gave up 7 bases and V 2 bases, and 4 bases lay outside the gene matches. The CDR3 loop reads CASSLPSGRWNEQFF. CDR3 DNA: TGTGCCAGCAGTTTACCTAGCGGGAGGTGGAATGAGCAGTTCTTC. The full variable domain, with the rest looked up from reference TRBV28 and TRBJ2-1, is DVKVTQSSRYLVKRTGEKVFLECVQDMDHENMFWYRQDPGLGLRLIYFSYDVKMKEKGDIPEGYSVSREKKERFSLILESASTNQTSMYLCASSLPSGRWNEQFFGPGTRLTVL.

This clonotype was detected many times. The rearrangement links TRBV20-1 to TRBJ1-1; D unresolved. Per the germline V gene, CDR1 is DFQATT and CDR2 is SNEGSKA (reference sequence). This CDR3 contains 12 residues. V was shortened by 6 bases and J by 8 bases, with 16 bases between the two germline ends. CDR3 residues: CSASPVGSEAFF. CDR3 in DNA: TGCAGTGCCAGCCCAGTGGGGTCAGAAGCTTTCTTT.

The chain is built from TRBV29-1 and TRBJ2-6, with 8 bases identical to TRBD1. Germline V gives CDR1 SQVTM, CDR2 ANQGSEA. Trimming took 2 bases from V and 1 from J; bases not matched to a gene: 4. The CDR3 length is 16 residues. CDR3 sequence: CSVERQGRSGANVLTF. CDR3 sequence (DNA): TGCAGCGTTGAAAGACAGGGGAGATCTGGGGCCAACGTCCTGACTTTC. Together with reference TRBV29-1 and TRBJ2-6, the CDR3 gives the full variable domain: SAVISQKPSRDICQRGTSLTIQCQVDSQVTMMFWYRQQPGQSLTLIATANQGSEATYESGFVIDKFPISRPNLTFSTLTVSNMSPEDSSIYLCSVERQGRSGANVLTFGAGSRLTVL.